This T cell receptor (beta chain) appears in the sequencing data of a study of cytomegalovirus exposure and HLA in healthy donors. Sequenced by immunoSEQ multiplex PCR; TCRdb stores in-frame clones only, minus some. The sample consists of 150,000 to 200,000 clones, around four fifths of them appearing once. In germline, CDR1 is MNHEY, CDR2 SMNVEV (reference sequence). This CDR3 is built from 14 residues. Trimming cost V 6 bases and J 1 base, with 12 bases left between them. This clonotype was obtained from a man between 18 and 29 years old in good health and CMV-seropositive. The sample consisted of PBMCs. This chain uses TRBV27 with TRBJ2-5, with a possible D match to TRBD1 (5 bases). The CDR3 coding sequence is TGTGCCAGCAGAGACAGTACCGTCCAAGAGACCCAGTACTTC. It yields the protein CASRDSTVQETQYF.